This TCR beta chain derives from a study of CD8 T cells in ankylosing spondylitis. Study conclusions and caveats: Disease-linked clones reportedly showed significant enrichment in matched ankylosing spondylitis synovial fluid. Relatively scarce in peripheral blood, disease-linked clones were CD8+. It appeared that ankylosing spondylitis blood was characterized by a TCR beta motif of about 8 highly homologous variants. Certain motif variants had earlier appeared in reactive arthritis synovial fluid and blood.

This clonotype came up a few times. Its antigen is unknown. Quantitative 5'-RACE with molecular barcodes produced the TCR beta libraries. TCRdb re-called the 5' RACE reads with MiXCR, one entry per CDR3 protein. The sample includes about 750,000 distinct CDR3 sequences, around 20% of them seen just once. Per germline, CDR1 SEHNR and CDR2 FQNEAQ (reference sequence). The CDR3 runs 15 residues. Between the trimmed V and J ends, which lost 5 bases and 4 bases, there was a span of 17 bases. The chain recombines TRBV7-9 with TRBJ2-5; the D gene is possibly TRBD2 (5 bases). The clonotype comes from a male donor with ankylosing spondylitis. Input material: blood, either unsorted or a sorted T cell fraction (not recorded which). CDR3 region: CASSPLEGALETQYF. DNA of the CDR3: TGTGCCAGCAGCCCGTTAGAGGGAGCGTTAGAGACCCAGTACTTC.